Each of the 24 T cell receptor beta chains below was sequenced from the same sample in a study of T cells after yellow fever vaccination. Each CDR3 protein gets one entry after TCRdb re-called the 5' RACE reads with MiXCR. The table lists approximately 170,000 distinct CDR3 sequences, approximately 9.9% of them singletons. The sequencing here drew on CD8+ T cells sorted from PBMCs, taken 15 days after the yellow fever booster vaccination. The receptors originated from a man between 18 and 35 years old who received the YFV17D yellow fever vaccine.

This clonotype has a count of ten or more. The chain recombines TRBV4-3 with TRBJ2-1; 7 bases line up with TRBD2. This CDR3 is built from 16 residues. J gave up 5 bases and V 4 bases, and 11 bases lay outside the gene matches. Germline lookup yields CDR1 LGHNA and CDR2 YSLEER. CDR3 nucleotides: TGCGCCAGCAGCCCCTCGGGGGGTCCCCCCGACAATGAGCAGTTCTTC. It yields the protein CASSPSGGPPDNEQFF.

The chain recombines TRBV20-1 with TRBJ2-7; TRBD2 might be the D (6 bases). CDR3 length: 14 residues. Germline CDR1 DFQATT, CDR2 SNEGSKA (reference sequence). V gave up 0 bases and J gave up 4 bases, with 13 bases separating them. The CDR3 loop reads CSARDLAGTYEQYF. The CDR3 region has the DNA TGCAGTGCTAGAGATCTGGCAGGGACTTACGAGCAGTACTTC.

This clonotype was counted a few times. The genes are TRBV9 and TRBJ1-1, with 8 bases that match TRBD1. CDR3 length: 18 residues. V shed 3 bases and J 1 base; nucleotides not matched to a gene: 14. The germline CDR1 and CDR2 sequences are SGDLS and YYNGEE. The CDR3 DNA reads TGTGCCAGCAGCGACGACAGGGGATGGGGGGGTAAGAACACTGAAGCTTTCTTT. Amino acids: CASSDDRGWGGKNTEAFF.

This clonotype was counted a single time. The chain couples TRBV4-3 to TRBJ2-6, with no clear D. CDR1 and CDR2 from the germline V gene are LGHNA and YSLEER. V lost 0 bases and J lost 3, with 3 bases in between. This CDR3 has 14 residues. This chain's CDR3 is CASSQDGGANVLTF. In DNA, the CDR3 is TGCGCCAGCAGCCAAGACGGTGGGGCCAACGTCCTGACTTTC.

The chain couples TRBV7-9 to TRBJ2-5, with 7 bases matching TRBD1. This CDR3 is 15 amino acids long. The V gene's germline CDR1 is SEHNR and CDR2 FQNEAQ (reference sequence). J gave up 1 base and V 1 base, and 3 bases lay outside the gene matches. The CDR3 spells CASSLVGQTQETQYF. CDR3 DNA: TGTGCCAGCAGCTTAGTGGGACAGACCCAAGAGACCCAGTACTTC.

CDR3 loop: CASGSTGTHYNSPLHF. The CDR3 nucleotides read TGTGCCAGCGGAAGCACAGGAACTCACTATAATTCACCCCTCCACTTT. The genes are TRBV7-9 and TRBJ1-6; the D gene is possibly TRBD1 (5 bases). This CDR3 spans 16 amino acids. The V gene's germline CDR1 is SEHNR and CDR2 FQNEAQ (reference sequence). Trimming removed 8 bases at V and 3 bases at J, with 17 bases between.

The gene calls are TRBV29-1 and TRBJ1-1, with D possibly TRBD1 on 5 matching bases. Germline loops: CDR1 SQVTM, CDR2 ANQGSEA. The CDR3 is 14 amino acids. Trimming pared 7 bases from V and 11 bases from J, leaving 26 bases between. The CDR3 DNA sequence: TGCAGCGCCGAGAAGGGTCAGTGGAGGGGCAAGGCTTTCTTT. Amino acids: CSAEKGQWRGKAFF.

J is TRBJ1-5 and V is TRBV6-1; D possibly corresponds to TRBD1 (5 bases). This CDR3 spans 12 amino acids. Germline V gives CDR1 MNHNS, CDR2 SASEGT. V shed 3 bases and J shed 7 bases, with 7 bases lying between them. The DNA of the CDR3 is TGTGCCAGCAGTGACTGGGGCCAGCCCCAGCATTTT. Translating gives CASSDWGQPQHF.

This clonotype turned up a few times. CDR3 coding DNA: TGTGCCAGCAGTATACAAGAGACCCAGTACTTC. This gives the protein CASSIQETQYF. The chain links TRBV12-3 or TRBV12-4 to TRBJ2-5; D is ambiguous. The CDR3 length is 11 residues. Trimming removed 5 bases from V and 2 bases from J, with 3 bases in between.

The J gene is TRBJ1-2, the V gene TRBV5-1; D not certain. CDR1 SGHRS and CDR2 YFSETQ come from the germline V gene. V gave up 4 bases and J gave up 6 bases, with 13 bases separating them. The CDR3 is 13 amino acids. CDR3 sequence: CASSITTQDGYTF. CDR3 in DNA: TGCGCCAGCAGCATCACAACCCAGGATGGCTACACCTTC.

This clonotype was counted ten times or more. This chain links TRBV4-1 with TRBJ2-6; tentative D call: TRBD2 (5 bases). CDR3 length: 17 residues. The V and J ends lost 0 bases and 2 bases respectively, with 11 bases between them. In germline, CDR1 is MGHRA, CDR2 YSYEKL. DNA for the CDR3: TGCGCCAGCAGCCAAGAAGGGAGTAAGGCTGGGGCCAACGTCCTGACTTTC. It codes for CASSQEGSKAGANVLTF.

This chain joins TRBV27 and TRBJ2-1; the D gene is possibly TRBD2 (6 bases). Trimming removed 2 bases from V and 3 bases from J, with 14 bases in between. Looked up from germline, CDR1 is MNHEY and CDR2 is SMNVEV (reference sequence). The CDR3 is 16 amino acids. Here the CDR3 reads CASSLISGEGYNEQFF. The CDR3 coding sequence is TGTGCCAGCAGTTTAATTAGCGGAGAGGGCTACAATGAGCAGTTCTTC.

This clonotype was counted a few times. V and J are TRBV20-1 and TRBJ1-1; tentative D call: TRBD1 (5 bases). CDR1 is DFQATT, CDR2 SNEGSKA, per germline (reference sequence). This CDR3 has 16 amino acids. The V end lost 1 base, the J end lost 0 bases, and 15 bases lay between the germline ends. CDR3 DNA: TGCAGTGCTAGAGGGACACTATTTACTATGAACACTGAAGCTTTCTTT. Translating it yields CSARGTLFTMNTEAFF.

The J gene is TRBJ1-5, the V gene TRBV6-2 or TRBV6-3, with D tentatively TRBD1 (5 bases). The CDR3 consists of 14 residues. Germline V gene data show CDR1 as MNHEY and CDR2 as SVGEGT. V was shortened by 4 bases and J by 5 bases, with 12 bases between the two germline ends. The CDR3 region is CASSSGLPDQPQHF. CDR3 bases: TGTGCCAGCAGTTCGGGACTTCCCGATCAGCCCCAGCATTTT.

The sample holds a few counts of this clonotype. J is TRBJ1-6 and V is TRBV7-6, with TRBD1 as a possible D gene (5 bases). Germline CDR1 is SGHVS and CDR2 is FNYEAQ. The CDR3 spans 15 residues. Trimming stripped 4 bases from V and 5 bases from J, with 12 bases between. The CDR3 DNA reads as TGTGCCAGCAGCTCAGGGACGGGTAATAATTCACCCCTCCACTTT. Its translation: CASSSGTGNNSPLHF.

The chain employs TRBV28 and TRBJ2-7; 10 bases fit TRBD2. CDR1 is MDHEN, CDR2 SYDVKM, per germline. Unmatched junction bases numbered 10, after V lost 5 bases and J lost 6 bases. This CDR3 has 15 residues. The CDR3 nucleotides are TGTGCCAGCAGTGATAGCGGGAGGTCCAACCTCGAGCAGTACGTC. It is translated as CASSDSGRSNLEQYV.

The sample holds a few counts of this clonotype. CDR3 DNA: TGCAGCGTTGAAGAAGAGCAAGGGACAGGGGGCCGGGCAGGAAACACCATATATTTT. Protein: CSVEEEQGTGGRAGNTIYF. The chain carries TRBV29-1 and TRBJ1-3; TRBD1 aligns across 12 bases. V shed 0 bases and J 4 bases; nucleotides not matched to a gene: 13. CDR1 is SQVTM, CDR2 ANQGSEA, per germline. The CDR3 length is 19 residues.

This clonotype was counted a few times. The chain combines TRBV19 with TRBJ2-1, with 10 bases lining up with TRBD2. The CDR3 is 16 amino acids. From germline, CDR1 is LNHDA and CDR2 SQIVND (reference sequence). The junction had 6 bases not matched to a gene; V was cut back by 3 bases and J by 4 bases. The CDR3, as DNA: TGTGCCAGTAGTATCTCCTCACTAGCGGGGTACAATGAGCAGTTCTTC. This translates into CASSISSLAGYNEQFF. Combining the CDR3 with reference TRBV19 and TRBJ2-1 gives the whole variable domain DGGITQSPKYLFRKEGQNVTLSCEQNLNHDAMYWYRQDPGQGLRLIYYSQIVNDFQKGDIAEGYSVSREKKESFPLTVTSAQKNPTAFYLCASSISSLAGYNEQFFGPGTRLTVL.

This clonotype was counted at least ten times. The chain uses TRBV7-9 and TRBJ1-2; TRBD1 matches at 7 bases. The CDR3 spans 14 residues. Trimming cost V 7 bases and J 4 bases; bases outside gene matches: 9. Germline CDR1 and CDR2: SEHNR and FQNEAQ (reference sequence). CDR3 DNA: TGTGCCAGCACCACCCCGACAGGGCCCTATGGCTACACCTTC. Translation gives CASTTPTGPYGYTF.

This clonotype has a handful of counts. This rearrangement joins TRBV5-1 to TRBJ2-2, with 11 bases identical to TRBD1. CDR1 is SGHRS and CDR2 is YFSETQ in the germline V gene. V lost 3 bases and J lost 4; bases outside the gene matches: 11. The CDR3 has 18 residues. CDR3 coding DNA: TGCGCCAGCAGCTCCCCGGACAGGGGGCGAAATGGCACCGGGGAGCTGTTTTTT. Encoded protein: CASSSPDRGRNGTGELFF.

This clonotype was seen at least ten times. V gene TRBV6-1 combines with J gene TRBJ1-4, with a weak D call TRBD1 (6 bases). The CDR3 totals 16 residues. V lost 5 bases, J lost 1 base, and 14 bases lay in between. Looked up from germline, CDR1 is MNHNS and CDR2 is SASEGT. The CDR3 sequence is CASSRETGGTNEKLFF. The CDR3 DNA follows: TGTGCCAGCAGTCGCGAGACAGGAGGAACTAATGAAAAACTGTTTTTT.

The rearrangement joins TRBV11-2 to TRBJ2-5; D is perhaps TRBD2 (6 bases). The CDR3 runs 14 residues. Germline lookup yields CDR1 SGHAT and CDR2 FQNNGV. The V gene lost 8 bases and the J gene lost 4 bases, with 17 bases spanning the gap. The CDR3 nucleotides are TGTGCCAGCGCTGACTGGAGGGCAGGAGAGACCCAGTACTTC. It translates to CASADWRAGETQYF.

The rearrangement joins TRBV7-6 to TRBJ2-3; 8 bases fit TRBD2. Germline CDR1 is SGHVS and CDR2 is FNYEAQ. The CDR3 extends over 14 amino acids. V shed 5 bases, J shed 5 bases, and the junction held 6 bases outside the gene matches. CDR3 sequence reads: CASSLTGGEDTQYF. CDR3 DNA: TGTGCCAGCAGCCTCACGGGGGGGGAAGATACGCAGTATTTT.

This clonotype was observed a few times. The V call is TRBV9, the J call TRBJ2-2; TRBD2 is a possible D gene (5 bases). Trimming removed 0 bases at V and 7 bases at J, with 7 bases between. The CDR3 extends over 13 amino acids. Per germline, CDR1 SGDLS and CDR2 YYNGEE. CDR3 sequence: CASSVARDGELFF. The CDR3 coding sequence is TGTGCCAGCAGCGTAGCTCGGGACGGGGAGCTGTTTTTT. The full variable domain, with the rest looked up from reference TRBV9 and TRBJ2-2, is DSGVTQTPKHLITATGQRVTLRCSPRSGDLSVYWYQQSLDQGLQFLIQYYNGEERAKGNILERFSAQQFPDLHSELNLSSLELGDSALYFCASSVARDGELFFGEGSRLTVL.